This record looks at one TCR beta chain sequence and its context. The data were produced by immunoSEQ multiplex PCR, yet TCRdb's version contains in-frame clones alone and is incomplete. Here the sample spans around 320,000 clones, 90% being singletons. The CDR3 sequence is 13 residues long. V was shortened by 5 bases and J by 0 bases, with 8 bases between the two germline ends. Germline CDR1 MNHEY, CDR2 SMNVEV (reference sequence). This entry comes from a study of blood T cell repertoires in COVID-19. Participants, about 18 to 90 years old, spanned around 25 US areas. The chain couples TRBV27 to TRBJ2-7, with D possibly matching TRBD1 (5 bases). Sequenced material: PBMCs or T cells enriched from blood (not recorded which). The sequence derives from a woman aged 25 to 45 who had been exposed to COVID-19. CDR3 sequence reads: CASSIGVSYEQYF. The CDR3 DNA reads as TGTGCCAGCAGTATAGGGGTCTCCTACGAGCAGTACTTC.